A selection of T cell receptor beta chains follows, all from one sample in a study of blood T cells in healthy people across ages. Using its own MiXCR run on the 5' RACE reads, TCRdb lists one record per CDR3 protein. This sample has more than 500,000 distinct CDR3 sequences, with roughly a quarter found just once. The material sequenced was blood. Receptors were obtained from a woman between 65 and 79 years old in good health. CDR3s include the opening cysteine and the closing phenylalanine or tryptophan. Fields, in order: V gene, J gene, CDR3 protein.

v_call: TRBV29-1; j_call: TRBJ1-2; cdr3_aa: CSVLTDRGDGYTF
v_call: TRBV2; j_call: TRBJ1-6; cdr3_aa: CASSDGTGANLSDSPLHF
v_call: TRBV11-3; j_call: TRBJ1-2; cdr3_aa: CASSPQAGPYGYTF
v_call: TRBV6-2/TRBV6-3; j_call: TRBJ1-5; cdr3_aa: CASVQGAEQPQHF
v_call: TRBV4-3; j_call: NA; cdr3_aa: CASSQGIGTDYNEQFF
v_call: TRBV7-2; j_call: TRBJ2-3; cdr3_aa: CAGSRGTSGGYTQYF
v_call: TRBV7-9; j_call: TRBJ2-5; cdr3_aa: CASSLGWAGGNGETQYF
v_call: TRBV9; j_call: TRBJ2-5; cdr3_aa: CASSVEGHGKETQYF
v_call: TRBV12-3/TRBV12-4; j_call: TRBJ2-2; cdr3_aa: CASIGTGELFF
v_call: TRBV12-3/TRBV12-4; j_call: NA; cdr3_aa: CASSLFGTGGSYEQYF
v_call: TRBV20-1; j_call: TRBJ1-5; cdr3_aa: CSANGGQGQPQHF
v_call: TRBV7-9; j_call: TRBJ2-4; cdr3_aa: CASSLEAGIQYF
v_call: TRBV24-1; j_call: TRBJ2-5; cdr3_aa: CATSDTPTSGLTGETQYF
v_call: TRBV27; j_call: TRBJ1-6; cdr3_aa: CASSLQAPRANSPLHF
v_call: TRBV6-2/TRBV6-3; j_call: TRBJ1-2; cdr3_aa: CASRGSSRGYTF
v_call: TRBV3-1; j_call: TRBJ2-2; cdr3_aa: CASRRQGAAGELFF
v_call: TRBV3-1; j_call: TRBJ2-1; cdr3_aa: CASTLQLSSYNEQFF
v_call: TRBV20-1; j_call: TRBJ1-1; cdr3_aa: CSTSDGRTEAFF
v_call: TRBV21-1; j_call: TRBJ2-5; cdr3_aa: CASSKARPGKQETQYF
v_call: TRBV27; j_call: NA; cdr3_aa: CASSLKGLAGGPSYEQYF
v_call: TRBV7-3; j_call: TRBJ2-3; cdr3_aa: CASSLKGPTDTQYF
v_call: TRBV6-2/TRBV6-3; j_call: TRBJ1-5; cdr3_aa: CASSPPVIFNQPQHF
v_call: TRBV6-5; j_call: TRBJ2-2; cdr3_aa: CASSSGPITGELFF
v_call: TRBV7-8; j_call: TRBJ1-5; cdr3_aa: CASSLNDRGRQPQHF
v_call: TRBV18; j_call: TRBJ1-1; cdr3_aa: CASSLATRRAEAFF
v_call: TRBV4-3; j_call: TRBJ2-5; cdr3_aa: CASSLGGQGETQYF
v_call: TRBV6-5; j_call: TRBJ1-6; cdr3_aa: CASRSGGDSPLHF
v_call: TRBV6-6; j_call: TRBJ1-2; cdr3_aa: CASSYGTGNGYTF
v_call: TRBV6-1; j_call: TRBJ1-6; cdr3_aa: CASTLRRVVNSPLHF
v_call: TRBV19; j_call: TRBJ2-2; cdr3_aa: CASSQGTGTPTGELFF
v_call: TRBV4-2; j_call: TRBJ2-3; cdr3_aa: CASSQSASGGEDTQYF
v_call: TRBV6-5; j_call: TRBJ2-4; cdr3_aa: CASSYGNIQYF
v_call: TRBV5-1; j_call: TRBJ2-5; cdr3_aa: CASSSGQGQETQYF
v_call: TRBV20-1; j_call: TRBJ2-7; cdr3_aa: CSARDRGTGSSYEQYF
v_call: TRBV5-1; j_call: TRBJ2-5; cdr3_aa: CASSYTVLQETQYF
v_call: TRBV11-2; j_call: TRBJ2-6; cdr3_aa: CASSLDGLGPRSGANVLTF
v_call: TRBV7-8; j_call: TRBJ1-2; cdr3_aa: CASSAAGAGNNYRYTF
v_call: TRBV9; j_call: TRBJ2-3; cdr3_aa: CASSVVGGSTDTQYF
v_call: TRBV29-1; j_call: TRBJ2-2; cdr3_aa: CSVEGGNTGELFF
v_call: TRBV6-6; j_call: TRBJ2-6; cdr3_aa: CASSFDRGGANVLTF
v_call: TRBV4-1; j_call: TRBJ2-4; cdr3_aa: CASSQDSGLVQAF
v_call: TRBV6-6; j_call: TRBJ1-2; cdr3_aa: CASRAGGIGYGYTF
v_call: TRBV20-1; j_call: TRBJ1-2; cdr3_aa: CSALGQHNPYGYTF
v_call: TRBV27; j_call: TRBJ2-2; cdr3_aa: CASSFRRQGRAGELSF
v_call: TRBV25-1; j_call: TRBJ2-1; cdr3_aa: CASSVMVGETPRNEQFF
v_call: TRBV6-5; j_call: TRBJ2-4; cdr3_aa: CATTNLNIQYF
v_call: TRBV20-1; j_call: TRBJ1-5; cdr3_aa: CKGNSDQPQHF
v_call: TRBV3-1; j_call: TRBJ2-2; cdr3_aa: CASSQPSLNTGELFF
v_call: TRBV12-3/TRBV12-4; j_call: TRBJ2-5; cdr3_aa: CAGSFGSGGTETQYF
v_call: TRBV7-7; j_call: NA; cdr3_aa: CAGSRDHYNEQFF
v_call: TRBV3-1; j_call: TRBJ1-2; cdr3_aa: CASSPGGVSLPGYTF
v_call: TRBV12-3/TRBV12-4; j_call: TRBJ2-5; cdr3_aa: CASTGGGVKTQYF
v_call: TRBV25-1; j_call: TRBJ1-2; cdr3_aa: CASSGPGQLRGYYGYTF
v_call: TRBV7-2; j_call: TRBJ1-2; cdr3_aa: CASSWAAQPYGYTF
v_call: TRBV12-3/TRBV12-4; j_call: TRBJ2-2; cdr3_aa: CASSFWAKLANTGELFF
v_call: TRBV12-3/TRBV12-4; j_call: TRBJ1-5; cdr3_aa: CASSFAGDNQPQHF
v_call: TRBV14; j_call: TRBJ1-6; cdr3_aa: CASSGSHNSPLHF